The 22 T cell receptor beta chains presented below share a single source sample, sequenced in a study of shared clonotypes between healthy human individuals. The method was immunoSEQ multiplex PCR; TCRdb's version includes in-frame clones alone and lacks a portion of them. The sample holds 2,500,000 or so clones, approximately 90% seen once. The sequenced material came from naive CD4+ T cells sorted from blood. Subset in this sample: CD45RA+ positively selected. The receptors come from a man younger than 35 in good health.

CDR3 in amino acids: CASSEQGAGTGELFF. CDR3 bases: TGTGCCAGCAGTGAACAGGGGGCTGGCACCGGGGAGCTGTTTTTT. The chain has TRBV6-1 and TRBJ2-2, with 8 bases matching TRBD1. Germline CDR1 reads MNHNS; CDR2 reads SASEGT. The CDR3 is made up of 15 amino acids. V lost 2 bases to trimming and J lost 4 bases; unmatched junction nucleotides: 3.

The chain joins TRBV27 to TRBJ1-1; 11 positions agree with TRBD1. The germline V gene encodes CDR1 MNHEY and CDR2 SMNVEV (reference sequence). Germline trimming cut 7 bases from V and 5 bases from J; bases unmatched to any gene: 12. The CDR3 extends over 16 amino acids. The CDR3 DNA reads TGTGCCAGCACTAGGACAGGGGGCGCGGGGGGTACTGAAGCTTTCTTT. This encodes CASTRTGGAGGTEAFF.

The gene calls are TRBV7-2 and TRBJ2-2; 10 bases match TRBD1. The CDR3 totals 17 residues. Germline lookup yields CDR1 SGHTA and CDR2 FQGNSA. After removal of 5 bases from V and 2 bases from J, the junction contained 8 bases not matched to a gene. The DNA of the CDR3 is TGTGCCAGCAGCATAAGCCGGGACAGGGGTAACACCGGGGAGCTGTTTTTT. Protein: CASSISRDRGNTGELFF.

The chain couples TRBV6-5 to TRBJ2-1; D gene unclear. Looked up from germline, CDR1 is MNHEY and CDR2 is SVGAGI. Between the trimmed V and J ends, which lost 2 bases and 8 bases, there was a span of 10 bases. This CDR3 has 13 amino acids. Here the CDR3 reads CASSYGPPDEQFF. The CDR3 nucleotides are TGTGCCAGCAGTTACGGCCCGCCGGATGAGCAGTTCTTC.

The chain links TRBV7-9 to TRBJ2-7; 8 bases map to TRBD2. The V and J ends lost 1 base and 1 base, in that order; junction bases with no gene match: 9. The germline V gene has CDR1 SEHNR and CDR2 FQNEAQ (reference sequence). This CDR3 contains 17 residues. As DNA, the CDR3 is TGTGCCAGCAGCTTAGGAGAAGGGCGGGGGGCTTCCTACGAGCAGTACTTC. This translates into CASSLGEGRGASYEQYF.

This clone was found once. V and J are TRBV7-8 and TRBJ1-2; D remains ambiguous. Trimming pared 0 bases from V and 8 bases from J, leaving 13 bases between. From germline, CDR1 is SGHVS and CDR2 FQNEAQ. This CDR3 has 14 residues. The CDR3 sequence: CASSLARAARGYTF. The CDR3 DNA reads TGTGCCAGCAGCTTAGCGAGGGCGGCTCGGGGCTACACCTTC.

V gene TRBV19 combines with J gene TRBJ2-4; no firm D call. Per germline, CDR1 LNHDA and CDR2 SQIVND (reference sequence). Trimming stripped 1 base from V and 2 bases from J, with 9 bases between. The CDR3 has 15 residues. The CDR3 loop is CASSIVTGSKNIQYF. In nucleotides, the CDR3 is TGTGCCAGTAGTATAGTAACGGGCTCCAAAAACATTCAGTACTTC.

This chain links TRBV6-5 with TRBJ2-7; D is tentatively TRBD1 or TRBD2 (5 bases each). This CDR3 has 16 amino acids. The V gene lost 0 bases and the J gene lost 5 bases, with 17 bases spanning the gap. Germline CDR1 is MNHEY and CDR2 is SVGAGI. The DNA for the CDR3 is TGTGCCAGCAGTTACTCGATTGGGGCGCGGGCCCACGAGCAGTACTTC. It is translated as CASSYSIGARAHEQYF.

This clone came up once. The chain links TRBV27 to TRBJ2-1; the match to TRBD2 covers 8 bases. The CDR3 covers 18 residues. Unmatched junction bases numbered 15, after V lost 3 bases and J lost 5 bases. Germline V gene sequence: CDR1 MNHEY, CDR2 SMNVEV (reference sequence). As DNA, the CDR3 is TGTGCCAGCAGTTTCGCGGGACTAGACTATTCCCCGGACAATGAGCAGTTCTTC. Amino acid sequence: CASSFAGLDYSPDNEQFF.

The count of this clone is one. The sample has other DNA sequences that encode this CDR3 too. The chain employs TRBV5-1 and TRBJ1-6; D is undetermined. The CDR3 is made up of 14 amino acids. The germline CDR1 and CDR2 sequences are SGHRS and YFSETQ. Trimming cost V 0 bases and J 8 bases, with 9 bases left between them. As DNA, the CDR3 is TGCGCCAGCAGCTTGGTCCCAAGGGATTCACCCCTCCACTTT. Its protein product is CASSLVPRDSPLHF.

Written as DNA, the CDR3 is TGTGCCAGCAGCAAAGGGCTAGCGGGACCCGAGCAGTACTTC. Its translation: CASSKGLAGPEQYF. The chain uses TRBV5-4 and TRBJ2-5; 9 positions agree with TRBD2. The J call may be mistaken, given a closer DNA end match to TRBJ2-7. Germline CDR1 is SGHNT and CDR2 is YYREEE (reference sequence). The CDR3 spans 14 residues.

The chain combines TRBV27 with TRBJ2-5; possible D gene TRBD1, 6 bases. Gene TRBJ2-7 matches the end of the DNA better, so the J call may be wrong. The CDR3 runs to 13 residues. Germline V gene data show CDR1 as MNHEY and CDR2 as SMNVEV (reference sequence). In DNA form, the CDR3 reads TGTGCCAGCACACCTGACAGGTCTGGCGAGCAGTACTTC. This gives the protein CASTPDRSGEQYF.

The chain uses TRBV7-9 and TRBJ2-1; 7 bases map to TRBD2. This CDR3 region has 14 residues. CDR1 and CDR2 (germline): SEHNR, FQNEAQ (reference sequence). The J segment lost 9 bases and the V segment lost 5 bases, leaving 10 bases of the junction unmatched. CDR3 in DNA: TGTGCCAGCAGCCCCCCGAGTTCTAGCGGTGAGCAGTTCTTC. It codes for CASSPPSSSGEQFF.

The chain combines TRBV11-3 with TRBJ1-3; perhaps TRBD1 as D (5 bases). Looked up from germline, CDR1 is SGHNT and CDR2 is YENEEA. Between the trimmed V and J ends, which lost 1 base and 1 base, there was a span of 8 bases. This CDR3 contains 15 residues. As DNA, the CDR3 is TGTGCCAGCAGCTTAGGGGGCGAATCTGGAAACACCATATATTTT. Amino acids: CASSLGGESGNTIYF. Filled out from reference TRBV11-3 and TRBJ1-3, the complete variable domain reads EAGVVQSPRYKIIEKKQPVAFWCNPISGHNTLYWYLQNLGQGPELLIRYENEEAVDDSQLPKDRFSAERLKGVDSTLKIQPAELGDSAVYLCASSLGGESGNTIYFGEGSWLTVV.

V usage is TRBV6-5 and J usage is TRBJ2-5; tentatively, D is TRBD1 or TRBD2 (5 bases each). Trimming left V 0 bases short and J 4 bases short, with 9 bases between. CDR3 length equals 14 residues. Germline loops: CDR1 MNHEY, CDR2 SVGAGI. The CDR3 DNA reads TGTGCCAGCAGTTACTCGTGGGGGTCAGAGACCCAGTACTTC. Translation gives CASSYSWGSETQYF.

The chain combines TRBV4-1 with TRBJ1-4, with 7 bases lining up with TRBD1. Germline CDR1 MGHRA, CDR2 YSYEKL. With 5 bases clipped from V and 6 bases from J, the junction kept 15 bases outside the gene matches. There are 17 residues in the CDR3. CDR3 region: CASSISGTAMGYEKLFF. CDR3 bases: TGCGCCAGCAGCATTTCCGGGACAGCCATGGGGTATGAAAAACTGTTTTTT.

The chain is built from TRBV20-1 and TRBJ1-2; D unclear. Deletions cut 4 bases from V and 7 bases from J, with 10 bases between. Germline CDR1 reads DFQATT; CDR2 reads SNEGSKA (reference sequence). The CDR3 contains 11 residues. The CDR3 protein is CSAKRLLGYTF. CDR3 coding DNA: TGCAGTGCTAAAAGGCTTCTTGGCTACACCTTC.

Note on this clone: Other DNA sequences of this sample code for an identical CDR3. This sequence joins TRBV2 and TRBJ2-3; D gene ambiguous. Germline V gives CDR1 SNHLY, CDR2 FYNNEI. This CDR3 comprises 12 residues. The V end was cut by 6 bases, the J end by 3 bases, with 7 bases between. Written as DNA, the CDR3 is TGTGCCAGCAGGGAGACAACAGATACGCAGTATTTT. Protein product: CASRETTDTQYF.

The V gene is TRBV30, the J gene TRBJ1-2; D call uncertain. Germline V gives CDR1 GTSNPN, CDR2 SVGIG (reference sequence). The CDR3 is made up of 15 amino acids. The V end was cut by 2 bases, the J end by 3 bases, with 16 bases between. CDR3 coding DNA: TGTGCCTGGAGTCCCGACCGGGTCTTTGACTATGGCTACACCTTC. Protein sequence: CAWSPDRVFDYGYTF.

The chain employs TRBV5-1 and TRBJ2-3, with 13 bases matching TRBD2. This CDR3 spans 16 amino acids. Per germline, CDR1 SGHRS and CDR2 YFSETQ. With V trimmed by 6 bases and J by 6 bases, 10 bases remained unmatched. CDR3 sequence reads: CASTPGLAGAMDTQYF. CDR3 sequence (DNA): TGCGCCAGCACCCCCGGACTAGCGGGAGCAATGGATACGCAGTATTTT.

The J gene is TRBJ2-7, the V gene TRBV7-2, with 9 bases lining up with TRBD1. Germline values: CDR1 SGHTA, CDR2 FQGNSA. This CDR3 has 15 residues. The ends lost 6 bases at V and 5 bases at J; junction bases unmatched: 11. The CDR3 nucleotides read TGTGCCAGCAGACCAACCGGGACAGGGTACCACGAGCAGTACTTC. This translates into CASRPTGTGYHEQYF.

V usage is TRBV4-1 and J usage is TRBJ1-6; D is perhaps TRBD1 (5 bases). V dropped 0 bases and J dropped 5 bases, with 11 bases sitting between them. The CDR3 has 16 amino acids. Germline CDR1 is MGHRA and CDR2 is YSYEKL. This CDR3 reads CASSQDRDPHNSPLHF. For the CDR3, the DNA is TGCGCCAGCAGCCAAGACCGGGACCCCCATAATTCACCCCTCCACTTT.